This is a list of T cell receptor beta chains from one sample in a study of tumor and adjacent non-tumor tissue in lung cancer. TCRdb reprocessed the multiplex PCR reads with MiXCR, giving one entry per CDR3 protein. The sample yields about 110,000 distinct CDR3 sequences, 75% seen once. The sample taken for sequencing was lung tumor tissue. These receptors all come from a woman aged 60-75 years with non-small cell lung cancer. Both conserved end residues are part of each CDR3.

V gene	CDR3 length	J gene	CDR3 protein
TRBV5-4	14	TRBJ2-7	CASSPDNGSYEQYF
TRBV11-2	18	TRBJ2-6	CASSLPPHRDAGTNVLTF
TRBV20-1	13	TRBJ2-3	CGGLAAFTDKQYF
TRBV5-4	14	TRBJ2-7	CASSLRVGTYEQYF
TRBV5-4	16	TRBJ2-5	CANSYRQGIGEETQNF
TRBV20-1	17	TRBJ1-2	CSARPFQQGAGSYGYTF
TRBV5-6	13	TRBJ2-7	CARSLADRTAQYF
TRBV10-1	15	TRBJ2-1	CAGSQGGSSYIEQFF
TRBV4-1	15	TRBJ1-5	CASRPNMQGSQPQHF
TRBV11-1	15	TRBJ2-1	CASGSTRGAYNEQFF
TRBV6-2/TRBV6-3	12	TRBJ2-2	CVRTNPTGELFF
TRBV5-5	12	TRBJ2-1	CTSSRRGDEQFF
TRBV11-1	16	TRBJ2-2	CARSAWTGVNPGEPFF
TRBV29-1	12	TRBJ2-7	CSTGWGINEQYF
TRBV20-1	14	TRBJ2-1	CSASREWGSNEQFF
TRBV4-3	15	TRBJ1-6	CASSPGDRGNSPLQF
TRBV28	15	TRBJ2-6	CASREGVSGANVLTF
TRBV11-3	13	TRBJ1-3	CATREISGNTIYF
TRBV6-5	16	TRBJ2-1	CASSYYAGQGANELFF
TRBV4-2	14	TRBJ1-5	CPSSQRGLGQPQHF
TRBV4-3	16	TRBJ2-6	CASSPRTSPEANVLTF
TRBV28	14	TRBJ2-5	CISSFASQGETQYF
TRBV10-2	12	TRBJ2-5	CVSSDPQRAQYF
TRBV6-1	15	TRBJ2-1	CASKLVGGIYNEQFF
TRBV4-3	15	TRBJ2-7	CASSQETQGAYEQYF
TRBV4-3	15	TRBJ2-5	CACSRHRESRETQYF